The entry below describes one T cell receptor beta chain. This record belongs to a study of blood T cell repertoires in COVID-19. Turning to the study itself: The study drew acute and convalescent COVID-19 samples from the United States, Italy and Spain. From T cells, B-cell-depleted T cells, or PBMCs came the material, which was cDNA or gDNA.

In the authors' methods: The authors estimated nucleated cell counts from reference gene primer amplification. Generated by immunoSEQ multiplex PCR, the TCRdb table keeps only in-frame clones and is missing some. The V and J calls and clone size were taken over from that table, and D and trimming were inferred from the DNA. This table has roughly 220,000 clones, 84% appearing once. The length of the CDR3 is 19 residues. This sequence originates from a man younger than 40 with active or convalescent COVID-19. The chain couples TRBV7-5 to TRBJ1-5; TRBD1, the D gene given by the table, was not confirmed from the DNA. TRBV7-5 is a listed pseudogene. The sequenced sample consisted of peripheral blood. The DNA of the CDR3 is TGTGTCAGAAACCCATGCCATCCGCGAGGACAGTCCTACAATCAGCCCCAGCATTTT. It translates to CVRNPCHPRGQSYNQPQHF.